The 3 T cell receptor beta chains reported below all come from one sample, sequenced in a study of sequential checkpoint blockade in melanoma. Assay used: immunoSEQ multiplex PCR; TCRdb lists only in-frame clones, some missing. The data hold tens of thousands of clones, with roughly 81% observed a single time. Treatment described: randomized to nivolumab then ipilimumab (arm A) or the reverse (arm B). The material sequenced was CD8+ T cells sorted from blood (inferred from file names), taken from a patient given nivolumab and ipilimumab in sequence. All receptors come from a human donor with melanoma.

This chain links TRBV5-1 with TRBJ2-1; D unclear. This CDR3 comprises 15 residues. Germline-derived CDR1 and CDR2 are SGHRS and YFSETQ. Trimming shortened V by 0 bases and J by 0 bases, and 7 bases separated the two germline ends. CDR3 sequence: CASSLEASSYNEQFF. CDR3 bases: TGCGCCAGCAGCTTGGAAGCTTCCTCCTACAATGAGCAGTTCTTC.

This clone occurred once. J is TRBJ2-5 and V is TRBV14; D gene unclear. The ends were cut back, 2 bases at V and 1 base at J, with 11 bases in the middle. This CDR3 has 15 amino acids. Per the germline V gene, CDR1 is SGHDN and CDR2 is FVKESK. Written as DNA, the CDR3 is TGTGCCAGCAGCCAATCGCACATCCTCCAAGAGACCCAGTACTTC. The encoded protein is CASSQSHILQETQYF.

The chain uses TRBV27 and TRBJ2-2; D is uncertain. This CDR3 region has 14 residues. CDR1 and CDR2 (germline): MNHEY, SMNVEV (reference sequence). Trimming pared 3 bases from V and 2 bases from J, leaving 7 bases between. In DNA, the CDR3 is TGTGCCAGCAGTTTTTTGAGTAACACCGGGGAGCTGTTTTTT. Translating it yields CASSFLSNTGELFF.